The text below deals with one TCR beta chain. The sample belongs to a study of shared clonotypes between healthy human individuals. The CDR3 loop spans 17 amino acids. Trimming removed 7 bases from V and 1 base from J, with 20 bases in between. Germline CDR1 LNHDA, CDR2 SQIVND (reference sequence). Assay: immunoSEQ multiplex PCR; the TCRdb copy retains only in-frame clones and omits some. Of 780,000 or so clones in the sample, around 77% are singletons; the top ten hold over 1.5%. Sequences were obtained from memory CD4+ T cells sorted from blood. The subset: CD45RA-negative fraction. The rearrangement joins TRBV19 to TRBJ1-5; possibly TRBD1 for D (6 bases). This TCR was recovered from a woman in her twenties or thirties in good health. Here the CDR3 DNA reads TGTGCCAGTACCGACCCCCGGGGGGGGCAGAGCAATCAGCCCCAGCATTTT. Translating gives CASTDPRGGQSNQPQHF.